This T cell receptor beta chain was retrieved from a study of blood T cell repertoires in COVID-19. Study details: Samples came from the United States, Italy and Spain, spanning acute and convalescent COVID-19. PBMCs, B-cell-depleted T cells, or T cells were the source of the cDNA or gDNA that made up the material.

With 8 bases clipped from V and 0 bases from J, the junction kept 5 bases outside the gene matches. Germline V CDR1 and CDR2: MNHEY, SVGAGI. The CDR3 totals 14 residues. Assay used: immunoSEQ multiplex PCR; TCRdb lists only in-frame clones, some missing. Of about 68,000 clones listed, around 87% are singletons. V gene TRBV6-5 combines with J gene TRBJ2-7; 9 bases match TRBD2. The source material was peripheral blood. The TCR comes from a man aged 45-65 years with active COVID-19. The CDR3 sequence: CASRAGLASYEQYF. The DNA for the CDR3 is TGTGCCAGCCGGGCGGGACTAGCCTCCTACGAGCAGTACTTC.